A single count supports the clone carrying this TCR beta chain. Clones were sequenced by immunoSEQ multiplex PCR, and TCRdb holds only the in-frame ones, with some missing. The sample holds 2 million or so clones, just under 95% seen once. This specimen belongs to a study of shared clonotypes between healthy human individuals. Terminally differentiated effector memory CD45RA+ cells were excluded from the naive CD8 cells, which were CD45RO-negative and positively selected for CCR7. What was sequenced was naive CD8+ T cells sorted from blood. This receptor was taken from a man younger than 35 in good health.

CDR3 nucleotide sequence: TGCGCCAGCAGCCAAGGGATGGCCGACTATGGCTACACCTTC. Its protein is CASSQGMADYGYTF. This rearrangement joins TRBV4-3 to TRBJ1-2, with unresolved D. CDR1 and CDR2 from the germline V gene are LGHNA and YSLEER. With 1 base removed from V and 3 bases from J, the gap between germline ends came to 9 bases. This CDR3 comprises 14 residues.